This T cell receptor beta chain appears in the sequencing data of a study of T cells in Graves' hyperthyroidism and ophthalmopathy. This clonotype has a count of ten or more. Its specificity is not known. Patients were excluded because of uncontrolled infection, other autoimmune disease, pregnancy or lactation. Orbital computed tomography and thyroid ultrasound, together with serum TRAb and thyroxine and clinical symptoms, were used for diagnoses. The CDR3 extends over 11 amino acids. Between the trimmed V and J ends, which lost 7 bases and 4 bases, there was a span of 9 bases. Germline CDR1 and CDR2: DFQATT and SNEGSKA (reference sequence). General study results and limits: Ophthalmopathy onset followed model prediction by a median about six months.

Amplified TCR beta CDR3 regions came from RNA transcripts. An initial round of RT-PCR targeting the TCR CDR3 relied on the HTBI primer set. TCRdb re-analysed the multiplex PCR reads in MiXCR, keeping a single row per CDR3 protein. This sample yields about 560,000 distinct CDR3 sequences, of which 16% are seen a single time; 15% to 20% belongs to the top ten. The sequence derives from a woman aged 18-29 years with Graves' hyperthyroidism. The source material was blood. The gene calls are TRBV20-1 and TRBJ2-3; no definite D call. The CDR3 DNA is TGCAGTGGTCTTCAGTCAGATACGCAGTATTTT. Its translation is CSGLQSDTQYF.